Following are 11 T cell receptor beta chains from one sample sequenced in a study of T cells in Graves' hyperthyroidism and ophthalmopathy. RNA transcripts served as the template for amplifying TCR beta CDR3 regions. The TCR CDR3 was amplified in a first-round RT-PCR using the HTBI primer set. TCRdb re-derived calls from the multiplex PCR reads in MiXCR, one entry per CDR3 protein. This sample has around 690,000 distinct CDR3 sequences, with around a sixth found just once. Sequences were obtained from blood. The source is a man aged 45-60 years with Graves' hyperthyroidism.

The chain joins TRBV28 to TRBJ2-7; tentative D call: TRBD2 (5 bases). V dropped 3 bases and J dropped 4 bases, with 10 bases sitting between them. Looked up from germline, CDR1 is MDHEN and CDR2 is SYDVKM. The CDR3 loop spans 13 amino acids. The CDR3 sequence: CASSLDSRYEQYF. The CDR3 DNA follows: TGTGCCAGCAGTTTGGACTCACGTTACGAGCAGTACTTC.

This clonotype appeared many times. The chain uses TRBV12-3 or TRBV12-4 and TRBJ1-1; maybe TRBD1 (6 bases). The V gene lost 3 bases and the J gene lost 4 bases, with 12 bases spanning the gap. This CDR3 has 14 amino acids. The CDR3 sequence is CASSFWGAGTEAFF. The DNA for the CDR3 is TGTGCCAGCAGTTTTTGGGGGGCAGGCACTGAAGCTTTCTTT.

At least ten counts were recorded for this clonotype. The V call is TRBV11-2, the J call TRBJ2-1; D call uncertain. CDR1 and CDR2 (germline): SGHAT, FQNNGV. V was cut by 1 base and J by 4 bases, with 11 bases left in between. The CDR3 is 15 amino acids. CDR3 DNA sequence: TGTGCCAGCAGCTTAGCCGCTGGTGGATACAATGAGCAGTTCTTC. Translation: CASSLAAGGYNEQFF.

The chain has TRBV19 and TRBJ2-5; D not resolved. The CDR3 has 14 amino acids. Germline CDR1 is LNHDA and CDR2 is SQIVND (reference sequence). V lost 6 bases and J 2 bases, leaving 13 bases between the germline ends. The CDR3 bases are TGTGCCAGTAGAATCGGGCCGTCGCAAGAGACCCAGTACTTC. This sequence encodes CASRIGPSQETQYF.

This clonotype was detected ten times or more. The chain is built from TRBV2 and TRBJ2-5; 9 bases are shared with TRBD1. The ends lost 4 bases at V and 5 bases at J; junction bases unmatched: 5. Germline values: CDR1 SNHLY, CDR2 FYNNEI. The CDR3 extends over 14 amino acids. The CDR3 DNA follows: TGTGCCAGCAGTGGCCGGGACAGGGTTGAGACCCAGTACTTC. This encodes CASSGRDRVETQYF.

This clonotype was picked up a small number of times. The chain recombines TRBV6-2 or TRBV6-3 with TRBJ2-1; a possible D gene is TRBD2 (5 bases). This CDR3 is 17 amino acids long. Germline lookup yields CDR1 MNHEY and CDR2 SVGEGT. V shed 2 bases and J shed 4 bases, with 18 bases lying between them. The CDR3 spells CASSYMRTLSIYNEQFF. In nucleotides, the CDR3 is TGTGCCAGCAGTTACATGCGGACTCTCTCTATTTACAATGAGCAGTTCTTC.

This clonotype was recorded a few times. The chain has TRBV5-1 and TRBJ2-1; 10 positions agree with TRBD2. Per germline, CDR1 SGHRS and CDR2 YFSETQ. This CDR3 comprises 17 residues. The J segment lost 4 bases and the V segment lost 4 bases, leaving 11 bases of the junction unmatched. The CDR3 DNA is TGCGCCAGCAGCAAGGTGGGAGCGGGAGGGCCGTACAATGAGCAGTTCTTC. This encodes CASSKVGAGGPYNEQFF.

CDR3 in DNA: TGTGCCACCAGTGATTTAACTGCGGACGCCTACAATGAGCAGTTCTTC. Amino acid sequence: CATSDLTADAYNEQFF. The chain uses TRBV24-1 and TRBJ2-1; no firm D call. Germline loops: CDR1 KGHDR, CDR2 SFDVKD. V was cut by 1 base and J by 2 bases, with 11 bases left in between. The CDR3 has 16 residues.

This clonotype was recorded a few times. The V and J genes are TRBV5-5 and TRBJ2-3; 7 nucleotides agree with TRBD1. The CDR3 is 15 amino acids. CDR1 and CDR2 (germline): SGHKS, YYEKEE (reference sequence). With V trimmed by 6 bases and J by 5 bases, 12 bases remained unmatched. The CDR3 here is CASTTRGPARDTQYF. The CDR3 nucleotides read TGTGCCAGCACAACAAGGGGGCCAGCCCGAGATACGCAGTATTTT.

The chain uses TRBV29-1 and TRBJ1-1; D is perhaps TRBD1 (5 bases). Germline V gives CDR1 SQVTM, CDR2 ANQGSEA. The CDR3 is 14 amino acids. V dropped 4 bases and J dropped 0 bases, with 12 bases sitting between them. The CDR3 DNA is TGCAGCGTTGCCCGGGGCGGCATGAACACTGAAGCTTTCTTT. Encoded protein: CSVARGGMNTEAFF.

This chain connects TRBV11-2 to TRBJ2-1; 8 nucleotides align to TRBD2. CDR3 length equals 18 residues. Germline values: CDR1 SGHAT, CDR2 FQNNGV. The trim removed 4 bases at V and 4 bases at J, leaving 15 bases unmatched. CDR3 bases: TGTGCCAGCAGCTGGCCACGGCTTAGCGGGATCCATTACAATGAGCAGTTCTTC. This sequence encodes CASSWPRLSGIHYNEQFF. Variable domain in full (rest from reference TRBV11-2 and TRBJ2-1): EAGVAQSPRYKIIEKRQSVAFWCNPISGHATLYWYQQILGQGPKLLIQFQNNGVVDDSQLPKDRFSAERLKGVDSTLKIQPAKLEDSAVYLCASSWPRLSGIHYNEQFFGPGTRLTVL.